This T cell receptor (beta chain) comes out of a study of T-cell memory formation after mild COVID-19 (dated by TCRdb to the early 2020s). Turning to the overall study: Most TCR sequence clusters were specific to one of the two donors. T-cell clones expanding and contracting after mild COVID-19 in a couple of donors were tracked by longitudinal TCRalpha and TCRbeta repertoire sequencing. The cohort was made up of two young adult volunteers, one female and one male, who were previously healthy. The study at large found these results: Only a couple of mild cases were covered by the study, and larger cohorts that include severe cases with pre-infection samples were considered necessary. Balanced CD4/CD8 phenotypes were observed for clones contracting from day 15 to 85, whereas a bias towards CD4+ was observed for a second wave of clones expanding from day 15 to 37. Contracting CD4+ clones were located mainly in the CM and EM memory subsets, whereas CD8+ clones were found to be enriched in EMRA. SARS-CoV-2 specificity of the second-wave clones peaking on day 37 was not confirmed. Some responding clones were detected in pre-infection memory, suggesting pre-existing cross-reactive memory T cells joined the SARS-CoV-2 response.

This clonotype turned up a few times. The specificity of this receptor is unknown. No per-base quality is available; no much larger clone lies one base away. Ficoll-Paque density gradient centrifugation was the method used to isolate PBMCs. CDR1 MNHNS and CDR2 SASEGT are derived from the germline V gene. Trimming takes 1 base off V and 3 bases off J; junction bases not matched to a gene: 6. From its cysteine to its phenylalanine, the CDR3 spans 16 amino acids. Just the 48-base CDR3 DNA is kept, in frame starting at base 1. The instrument given in TCRdb is Illumina NovaSeq 6000. Using 5'RACE with constant-segment primers, TCRalpha and TCRbeta cDNA libraries were constructed, with sample barcodes and unique molecular identifiers added in the process. RNA was extracted from every sample with Trizol reagent. Amplification of the libraries took two PCR steps, and the second step added a second sample barcode plus Illumina TruSeq adapters. The libraries were sequenced on an Illumina NovaSeq using 2 x 150 bp paired-end reads. The paper's data handling went like this. With migec v1.2.7, reads were demultiplexed and then collapsed into UMI-guided consensus sequences. With mixcr v2.1.11, UMI consensuses were aligned to TRA and TRB V and J templates and assembled into clonotypes. A clonotype was counted as expanded or contracted only when both edgeR and NoisET called the clonotype significant, with the noise models trained on biological replicates. For edgeR calls, a false discovery rate-adjusted p below 0.01 and a log2 fold-change threshold of 1 were applied. As an exploratory analysis of dynamics, max-normalized trajectories of the 1000 most abundant clonotypes were examined with PCA combined with hierarchical clustering. The CD4 or CD8 phenotype of responding clones was assigned using the separately sequenced CD4+ and CD8+ repertoires. Using fastp trimming at Q25 and MiXCR clonotype assembly, TCRdb reanalyzed the public sequencing data and kept in-frame beta chains. Each entry is one CDR3 protein sequence, shown with its most common DNA and genes. The V and J calls come from TCRdb's annotation, not from the publication. The sample table contains some 490,000 distinct CDR3 sequences; only one count was recorded for 15% to 20% of them. Around an eighth of the sample goes to the ten largest clones.

The sample consisted of PBMCs or a T cell subset sorted from them (not recorded which). This TCR was sampled from an adult woman who had mild COVID-19 (a few samples of this study predate the infection). The sample titles of this study are shuffled in the database, so cell type and time point are left out; the donor was told from shared clones. The chain is encoded by TRBV6-1 joined to TRBJ2-1; 7 central bases correspond to TRBD2. The DNA sequence reads TGTGCCAGCAGTGAAGGGTCGGGCGGGAGCTACAATGAGCAGTTCTTC. This encodes CASSEGSGGSYNEQFF.